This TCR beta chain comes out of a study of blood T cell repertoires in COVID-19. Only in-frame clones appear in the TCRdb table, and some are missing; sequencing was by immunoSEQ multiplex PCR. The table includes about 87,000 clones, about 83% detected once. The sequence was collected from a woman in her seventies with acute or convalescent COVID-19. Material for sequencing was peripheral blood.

CDR3: CASSSLPGVTYEQYF. In DNA, the CDR3 is TGTGCCAGCAGCTCCCTACCGGGGGTCACCTACGAGCAGTACTTC. The V gene is TRBV7-6, the J gene TRBJ2-7; a weak D match, TRBD2 (6 bases). CDR3 length equals 15 residues. The V gene lost 4 bases and the J gene lost 2 bases, with 15 bases spanning the gap. CDR1 is SGHVS, CDR2 FNYEAQ, per germline.